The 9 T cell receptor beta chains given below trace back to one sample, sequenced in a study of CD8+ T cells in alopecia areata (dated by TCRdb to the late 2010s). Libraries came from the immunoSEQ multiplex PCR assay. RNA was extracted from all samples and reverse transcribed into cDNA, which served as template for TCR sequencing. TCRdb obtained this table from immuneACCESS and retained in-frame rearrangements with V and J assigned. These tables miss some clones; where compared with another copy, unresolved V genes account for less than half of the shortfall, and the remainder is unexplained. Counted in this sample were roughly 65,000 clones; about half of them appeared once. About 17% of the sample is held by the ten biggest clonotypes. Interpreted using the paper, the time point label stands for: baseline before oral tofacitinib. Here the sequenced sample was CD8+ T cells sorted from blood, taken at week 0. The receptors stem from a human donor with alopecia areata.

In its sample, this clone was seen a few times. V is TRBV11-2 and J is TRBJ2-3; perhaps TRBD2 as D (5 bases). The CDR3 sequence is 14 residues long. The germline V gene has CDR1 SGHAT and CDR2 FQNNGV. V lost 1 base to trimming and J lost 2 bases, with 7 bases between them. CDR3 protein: CASSLGLATDTQYF. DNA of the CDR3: TGTGCCAGCAGCTTAGGGCTAGCCACAGATACGCAGTATTTT.

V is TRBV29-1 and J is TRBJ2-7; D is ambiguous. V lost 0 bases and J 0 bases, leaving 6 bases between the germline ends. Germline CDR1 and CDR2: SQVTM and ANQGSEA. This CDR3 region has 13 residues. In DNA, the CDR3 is TGCAGCGTTGAAGAGGACGGCTCCTACGAGCAGTACTTC. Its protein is CSVEEDGSYEQYF.

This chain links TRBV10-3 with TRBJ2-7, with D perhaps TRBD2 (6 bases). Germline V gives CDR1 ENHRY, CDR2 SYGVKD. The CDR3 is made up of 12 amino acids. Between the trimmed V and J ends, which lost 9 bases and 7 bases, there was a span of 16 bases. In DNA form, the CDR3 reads TGTGCCATGAGTAATAGCGGCGTAGAGCAGTACTTC. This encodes CAMSNSGVEQYF.

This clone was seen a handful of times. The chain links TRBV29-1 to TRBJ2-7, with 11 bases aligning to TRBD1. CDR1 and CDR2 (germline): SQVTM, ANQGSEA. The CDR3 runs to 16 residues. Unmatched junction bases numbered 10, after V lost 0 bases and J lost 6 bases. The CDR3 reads CSVEDRLGTGGPEQYF. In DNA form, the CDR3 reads TGCAGCGTTGAAGATCGGTTAGGGACAGGGGGTCCCGAGCAGTACTTC.

CDR3 loop: CASSPAKREFQETQYF. The CDR3 region has the DNA TGTGCCAGCAGCCCAGCAAAGCGGGAGTTCCAAGAGACCCAGTACTTC. V is TRBV7-8 and J is TRBJ2-5; 8 bases map to TRBD2. Germline V gives CDR1 SGHVS, CDR2 FQNEAQ. The CDR3 length is 16 residues. With 5 bases clipped from V and 1 base from J, the junction kept 9 bases outside the gene matches.

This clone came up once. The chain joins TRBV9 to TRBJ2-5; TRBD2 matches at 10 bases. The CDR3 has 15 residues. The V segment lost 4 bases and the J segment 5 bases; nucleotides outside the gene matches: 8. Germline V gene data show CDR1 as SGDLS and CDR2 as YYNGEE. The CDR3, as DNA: TGTGCCAGCAGCCCCGGAGCGGGAGGGCCCGAGACCCAGTACTTC. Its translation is CASSPGAGGPETQYF. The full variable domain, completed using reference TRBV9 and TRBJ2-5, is DSGVTQTPKHLITATGQRVTLRCSPRSGDLSVYWYQQSLDQGLQFLIQYYNGEERAKGNILERFSAQQFPDLHSELNLSSLELGDSALYFCASSPGAGGPETQYFGPGTRLLVL.

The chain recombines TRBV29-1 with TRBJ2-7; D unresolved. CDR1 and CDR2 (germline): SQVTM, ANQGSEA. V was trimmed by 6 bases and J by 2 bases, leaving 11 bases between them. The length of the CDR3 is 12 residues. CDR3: CSVETETYEQYF. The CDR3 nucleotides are TGCAGCGTAGAGACCGAGACCTACGAGCAGTACTTC.

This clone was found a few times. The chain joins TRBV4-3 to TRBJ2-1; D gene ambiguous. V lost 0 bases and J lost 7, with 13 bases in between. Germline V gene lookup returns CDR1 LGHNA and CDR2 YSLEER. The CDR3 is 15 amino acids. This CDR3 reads CASSQEGPRRNEQFF. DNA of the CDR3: TGCGCCAGCAGCCAAGAAGGTCCACGAAGGAATGAGCAGTTCTTC.

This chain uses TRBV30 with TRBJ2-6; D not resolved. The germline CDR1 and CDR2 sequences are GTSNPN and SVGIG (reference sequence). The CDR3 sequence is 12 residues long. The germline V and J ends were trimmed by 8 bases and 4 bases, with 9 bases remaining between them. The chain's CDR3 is CAAMAGANVLTF. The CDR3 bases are TGTGCCGCTATGGCGGGGGCCAACGTCCTGACTTTC. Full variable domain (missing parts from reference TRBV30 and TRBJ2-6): SQTIHQWPATLVQPVGSPLSLECTVEGTSNPNLYWYRQAAGRGLQLLFYSVGIGQISSEVPQNLSASRPQDRQFILSSKKLLLSDSGFYLCAAMAGANVLTFGAGSRLTVL.